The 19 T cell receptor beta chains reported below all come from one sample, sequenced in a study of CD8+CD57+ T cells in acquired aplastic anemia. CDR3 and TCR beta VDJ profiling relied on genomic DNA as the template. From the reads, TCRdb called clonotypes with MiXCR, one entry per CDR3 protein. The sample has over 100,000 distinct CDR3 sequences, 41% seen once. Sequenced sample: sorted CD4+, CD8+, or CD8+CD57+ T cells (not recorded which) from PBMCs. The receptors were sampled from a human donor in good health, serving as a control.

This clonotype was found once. The CDR3 sequence is CASSLTVYTEAFF. CDR3 bases: TGTGCCAGCAGCTTAACGGTGTACACTGAAGCTTTCTTT. The chain combines TRBV7-3 with TRBJ1-1; no reliable D call. The CDR3 extends over 13 amino acids. The germline V gene has CDR1 SGHTA and CDR2 FQGTGA. V shed 0 bases and J shed 3 bases, with 5 bases lying between them.

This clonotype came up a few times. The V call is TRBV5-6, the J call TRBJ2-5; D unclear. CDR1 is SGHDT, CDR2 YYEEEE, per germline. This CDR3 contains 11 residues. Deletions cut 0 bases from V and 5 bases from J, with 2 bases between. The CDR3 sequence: CASSLDETQYF. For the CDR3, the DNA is TGTGCCAGCAGCTTGGATGAGACCCAGTACTTC.

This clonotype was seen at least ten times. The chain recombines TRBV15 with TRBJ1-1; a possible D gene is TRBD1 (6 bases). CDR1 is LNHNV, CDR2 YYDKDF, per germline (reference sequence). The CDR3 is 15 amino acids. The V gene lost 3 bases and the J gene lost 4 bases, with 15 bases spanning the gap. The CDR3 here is CATSSRRGFSTEAFF. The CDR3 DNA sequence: TGTGCCACCAGCAGCCGCAGGGGTTTTAGCACTGAAGCTTTCTTT.

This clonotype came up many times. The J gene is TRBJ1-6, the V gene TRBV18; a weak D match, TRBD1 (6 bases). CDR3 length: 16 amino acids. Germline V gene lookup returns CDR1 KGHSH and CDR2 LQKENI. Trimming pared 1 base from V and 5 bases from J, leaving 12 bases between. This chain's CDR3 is CASSPQGGSDNSPLHF. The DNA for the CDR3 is TGTGCCAGCTCACCACAGGGGGGAAGCGATAATTCACCCCTCCACTTT.

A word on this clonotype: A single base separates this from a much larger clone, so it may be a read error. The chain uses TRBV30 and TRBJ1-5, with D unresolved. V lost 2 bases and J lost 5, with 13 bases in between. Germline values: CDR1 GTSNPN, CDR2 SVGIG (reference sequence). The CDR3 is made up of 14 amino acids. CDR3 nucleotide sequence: TGTGCCTGGAGTTGGTGGCGGGAGCATCAGCCCCAGCATTTT. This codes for CAWSWWREHQPQHF.

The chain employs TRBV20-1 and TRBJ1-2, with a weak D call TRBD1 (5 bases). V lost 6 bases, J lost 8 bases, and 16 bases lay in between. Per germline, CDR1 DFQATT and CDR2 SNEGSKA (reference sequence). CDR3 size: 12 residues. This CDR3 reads CSARVTMEGYTF. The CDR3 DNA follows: TGCAGTGCCAGGGTGACAATGGAAGGCTACACCTTC.

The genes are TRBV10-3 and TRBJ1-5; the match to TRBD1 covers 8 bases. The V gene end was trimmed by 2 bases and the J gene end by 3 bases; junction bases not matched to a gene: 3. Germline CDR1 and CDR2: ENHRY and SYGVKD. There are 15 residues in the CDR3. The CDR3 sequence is CAISEAGQDNQPQHF. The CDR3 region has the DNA TGTGCCATCAGTGAGGCGGGACAGGACAATCAGCCCCAGCATTTT.

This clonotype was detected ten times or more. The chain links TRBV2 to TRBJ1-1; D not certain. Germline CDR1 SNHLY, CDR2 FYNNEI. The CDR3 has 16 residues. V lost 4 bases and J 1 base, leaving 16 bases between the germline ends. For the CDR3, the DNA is TGTGCCAGCAGTGGAACGATTACCTTCGGGAACACTGAAGCTTTCTTT. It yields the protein CASSGTITFGNTEAFF.

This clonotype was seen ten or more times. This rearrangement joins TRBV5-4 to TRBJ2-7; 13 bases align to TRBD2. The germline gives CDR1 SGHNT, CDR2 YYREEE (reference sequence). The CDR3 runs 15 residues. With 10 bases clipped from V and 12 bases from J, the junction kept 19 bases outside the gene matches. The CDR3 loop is CACSRAGTSGTRGYF. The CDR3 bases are TGTGCCTGCTCCAGGGCCGGGACTAGCGGGACCCGCGGGTACTTC.

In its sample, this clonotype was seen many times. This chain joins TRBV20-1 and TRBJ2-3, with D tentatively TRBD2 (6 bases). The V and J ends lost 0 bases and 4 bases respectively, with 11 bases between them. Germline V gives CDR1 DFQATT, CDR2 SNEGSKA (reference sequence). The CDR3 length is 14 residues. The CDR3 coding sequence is TGCAGTGCTAGAGACCCCGGGGGATCAGATACGCAGTATTTT. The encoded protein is CSARDPGGSDTQYF.

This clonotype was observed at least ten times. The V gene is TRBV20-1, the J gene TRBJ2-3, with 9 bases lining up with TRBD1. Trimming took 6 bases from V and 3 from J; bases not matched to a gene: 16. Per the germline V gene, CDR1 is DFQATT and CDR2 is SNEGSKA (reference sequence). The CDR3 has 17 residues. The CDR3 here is CSAEGQGRLAATDTQYF. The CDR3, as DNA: TGCAGTGCGGAGGGACAGGGCAGGCTAGCGGCAACAGATACGCAGTATTTT.

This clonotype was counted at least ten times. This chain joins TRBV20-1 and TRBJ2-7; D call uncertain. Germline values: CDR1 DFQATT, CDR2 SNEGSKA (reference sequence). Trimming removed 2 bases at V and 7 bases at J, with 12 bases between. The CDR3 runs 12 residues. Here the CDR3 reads CSARFTTEEQYF. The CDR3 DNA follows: TGCAGTGCTAGATTCACGACCGAGGAGCAGTACTTC.

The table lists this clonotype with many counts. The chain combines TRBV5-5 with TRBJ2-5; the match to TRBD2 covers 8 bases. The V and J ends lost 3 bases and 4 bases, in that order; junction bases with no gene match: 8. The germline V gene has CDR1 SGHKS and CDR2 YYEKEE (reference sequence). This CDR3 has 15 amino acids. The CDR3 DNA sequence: TGTGCCAGCAGCTCGCGGGGGGACCCCGGAGAGACCCAGTACTTC. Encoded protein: CASSSRGDPGETQYF.

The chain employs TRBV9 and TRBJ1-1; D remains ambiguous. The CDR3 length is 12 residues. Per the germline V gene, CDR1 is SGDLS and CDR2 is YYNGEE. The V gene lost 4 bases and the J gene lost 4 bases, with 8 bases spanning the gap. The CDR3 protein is CASSKGSTEAFF. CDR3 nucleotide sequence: TGTGCCAGCAGCAAGGGTAGCACTGAAGCTTTCTTT. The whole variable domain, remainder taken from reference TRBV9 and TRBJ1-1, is DSGVTQTPKHLITATGQRVTLRCSPRSGDLSVYWYQQSLDQGLQFLIQYYNGEERAKGNILERFSAQQFPDLHSELNLSSLELGDSALYFCASSKGSTEAFFGQGTRLTVV.

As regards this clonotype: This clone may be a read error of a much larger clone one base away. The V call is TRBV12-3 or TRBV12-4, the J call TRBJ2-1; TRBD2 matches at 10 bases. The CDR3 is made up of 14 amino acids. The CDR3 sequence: CASSERGGLNERFF. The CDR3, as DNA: TGTGCCAGCAGTGAGCGGGGGGGCCTAAATGAGCGGTTCTTC.

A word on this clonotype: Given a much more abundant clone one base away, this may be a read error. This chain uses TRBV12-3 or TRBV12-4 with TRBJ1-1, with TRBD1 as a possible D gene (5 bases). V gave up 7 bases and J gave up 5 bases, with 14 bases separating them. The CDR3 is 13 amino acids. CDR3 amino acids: CASTPGKGTEAFF. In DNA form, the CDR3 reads TGTGCCAGCACCCCGGGGAAGGGGACTGAAGCTTTCTTT.

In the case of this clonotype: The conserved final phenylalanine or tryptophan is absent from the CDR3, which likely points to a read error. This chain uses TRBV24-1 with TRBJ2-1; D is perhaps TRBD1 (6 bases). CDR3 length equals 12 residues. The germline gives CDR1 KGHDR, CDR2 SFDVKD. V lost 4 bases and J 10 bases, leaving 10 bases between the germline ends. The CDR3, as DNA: TGTGCCACCAGTGACCCCAGGGGCGAGCAGTTCCTC. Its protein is CATSDPRGEQFL.

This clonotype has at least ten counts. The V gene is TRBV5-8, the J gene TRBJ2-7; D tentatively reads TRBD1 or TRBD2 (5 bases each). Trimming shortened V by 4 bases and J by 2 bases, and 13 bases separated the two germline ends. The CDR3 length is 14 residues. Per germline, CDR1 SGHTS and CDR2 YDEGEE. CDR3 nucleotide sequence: TGTGCCAGCAGCCGGGACGTGGTACCCTACGAGCAGTACTTC. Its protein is CASSRDVVPYEQYF.

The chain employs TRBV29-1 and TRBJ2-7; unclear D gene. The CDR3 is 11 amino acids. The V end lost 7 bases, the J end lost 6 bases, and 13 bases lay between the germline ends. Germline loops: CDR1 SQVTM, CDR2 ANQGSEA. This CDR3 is CSASLNSEQYF. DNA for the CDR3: TGCAGCGCCAGCCTGAACTCCGAGCAGTACTTC.